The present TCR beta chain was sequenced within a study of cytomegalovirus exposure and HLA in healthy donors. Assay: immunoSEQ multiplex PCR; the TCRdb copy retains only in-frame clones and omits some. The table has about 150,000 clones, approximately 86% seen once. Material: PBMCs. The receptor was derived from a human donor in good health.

CDR3 sequence reads: CASGPGSGSGNNEQFF. The CDR3 DNA reads TGTGCTAGTGGTCCCGGCAGCGGGAGTGGTAACAATGAGCAGTTCTTC. This rearrangement joins TRBV12-5 to TRBJ2-1, with TRBD2 matching over 8 bases. This CDR3 spans 16 amino acids. From germline, CDR1 is LGHNT and CDR2 FRNRAP. Trimming removed 5 bases from V and 5 bases from J; junction bases left unmatched: 11.